These T cell receptor beta chains were read from a single sample in a study of post-analysis software for immune sequencing data. MiXCR was run by TCRdb on the PCR reads, yielding one entry per CDR3 protein. The data contain about 560,000 distinct CDR3 sequences, roughly 47% of them seen just once; the ten biggest clones take up more than 1.5%. Source material: blood. These TCRs come from a girl aged 5-17 years with multiple sclerosis. Both conserved end residues are part of each CDR3. The order of the fields is J gene, clone size, D gene, V gene, CDR3 DNA, CDR3 protein. A D gene is named only where the DNA matches it firmly. Clone size, where shown, is once, few, many, or a class for clones that have expanded.

J: TRBJ2-7
size: few
D: TRBD1
V: TRBV20-1
DNA: TGCAGTGCTGGGGACGGGACAGATCGCCACGAGCAGTACTTC
CDR3: CSAGDGTDRHEQYF

J: TRBJ1-1
size: -
D: -
V: TRBV9
DNA: TGTGCCAGCAGCGTAGGTTTCAGTGCCAACACTGAAGCTTTCTTT
CDR3: CASSVGFSANTEAFF

J: TRBJ1-1
size: few
D: -
V: TRBV11-2
DNA: TGTGCCAGCAGCTTACAGGAGATGAACACTGAAGCTTTCTTT
CDR3: CASSLQEMNTEAFF

J: TRBJ2-3
size: -
D: -
V: TRBV7-2
DNA: TGTGCCAGCAGCTGGAGGTTAGCGGTTAGCACAGATACGCAGTATTTT
CDR3: CASSWRLAVSTDTQYF

J: TRBJ1-2
size: -
D: -
V: TRBV27
DNA: TGTGCCAGCAGGAGCCCAGGGTCCTTTGGCTACACCTTC
CDR3: CASRSPGSFGYTF

J: TRBJ1-1
size: few
D: -
V: TRBV12-3/TRBV12-4
DNA: TGTGCCAGCAGTCGGACGGAGAACACTGAAGCTTTCTTT
CDR3: CASSRTENTEAFF

J: TRBJ2-7
size: few
D: -
V: TRBV20-1
DNA: TGCAGTGCTAGAGCGGGCGGATCCAACTCCTACGAGCAGTACTTC
CDR3: CSARAGGSNSYEQYF

J: TRBJ2-1
size: -
D: TRBD2
V: TRBV2
DNA: TGTGCCAGCAGTGTTATGGGGGGGGTCAATGAGCAGTTCTTC
CDR3: CASSVMGGVNEQFF

J: TRBJ2-1
size: few
D: -
V: TRBV7-8
DNA: TGTGCCAGCAGAACCCGGGACGGAATGAATGAGCAGTTCTTC
CDR3: CASRTRDGMNEQFF

J: TRBJ2-1
size: few
D: -
V: TRBV27
DNA: TGTGCCAGCAGTTTATCGGACCAATACAATGAGCAGTTCTTC
CDR3: CASSLSDQYNEQFF

J: TRBJ1-5
size: few
D: -
V: TRBV11-3
DNA: TGTGCCAGCAGCTTAGCTGTTCTGCAAAATAGCAATCAGCCCCAGCATTTT
CDR3: CASSLAVLQNSNQPQHF

J: TRBJ2-1
size: -
D: TRBD2
V: TRBV4-2
DNA: TGTGCCAGCAGCCACGAACTAGCGGGAGTCTTCGGGACCCCCTACAATGAGCAGTTCTTC
CDR3: CASSHELAGVFGTPYNEQFF

J: TRBJ2-5
size: few
D: -
V: TRBV12-3/TRBV12-4
DNA: TGTGCCAGCGGTCCCCCCCTACGCAGAGAGACCCAGTACTTC
CDR3: CASGPPLRRETQYF

J: TRBJ2-1
size: -
D: -
V: TRBV14
DNA: TGTGCCAGCAGCCCCAGTAGTAGCGGCTACAATGAGCAGTTCTTC
CDR3: CASSPSSSGYNEQFF

J: TRBJ2-7
size: -
D: -
V: TRBV3-1
DNA: TGTGCCAGCAGCCAAGGAAGCGCCGAGCAGTACTTC
CDR3: CASSQGSAEQYF

J: TRBJ2-7
size: few
D: -
V: TRBV7-7
DNA: TGTGCTAGCAGGTTCCGGGACTCGCCTTCCTACGAGCAGTACTTC
CDR3: CASRFRDSPSYEQYF

J: TRBJ1-2
size: once
D: -
V: TRBV2
DNA: TGTACCAGCAGTGAACAGGGTTTCTATGGCTACACCTTC
CDR3: CTSSEQGFYGYTF

J: TRBJ2-3
size: -
D: TRBD1
V: TRBV7-8
DNA: TGTGCCAGCAGCTTAAAACAGGGGTGGCCCACAGATACGCAGTATTTT
CDR3: CASSLKQGWPTDTQYF

J: TRBJ1-1
size: few
D: -
V: TRBV9
DNA: TGTGCCAGCAGCCCACCCCCGTTGGGATTGGGTGAAGCTTTCTTT
CDR3: CASSPPPLGLGEAFF

J: TRBJ2-5
size: -
D: -
V: TRBV20-1
DNA: TGCAGTGCAACGGGACTTTCCGGGACCCAGTACTTC
CDR3: CSATGLSGTQYF

J: TRBJ1-6
size: few
D: -
V: TRBV5-1
DNA: TGCGCCAGCAGCTTGGGCCTGTCAGGCCCCCTCCACTTT
CDR3: CASSLGLSGPLHF

J: TRBJ1-6
size: -
D: -
V: TRBV12-3/TRBV12-4
DNA: TGTGCCAGCAGTTTAAGTAGTGCACCCCTCCACTTT
CDR3: CASSLSSAPLHF

J: TRBJ2-7
size: few
D: -
V: TRBV10-3
DNA: TGTGCCATCAGTGGAGTACAGGGAGCCTACGAGCAGTACTTC
CDR3: CAISGVQGAYEQYF

J: TRBJ2-6
size: few
D: -
V: TRBV12-3/TRBV12-4
DNA: TGTGCCAGCAGTGAAGGGGCAGGTGGGGCCAACGTCCTGACTTTC
CDR3: CASSEGAGGANVLTF

J: TRBJ2-1
size: -
D: -
V: TRBV7-9
DNA: TGTGCCAGCAGCGTACACTATGAATACAATGGGCAGTTCTTC
CDR3: CASSVHYEYNGQFF

J: TRBJ1-2
size: -
D: -
V: TRBV20-1
DNA: TGCAGTGCTAGAGATAGTAGACAGGTCGGCTACACCTTC
CDR3: CSARDSRQVGYTF

J: TRBJ2-7
size: -
D: -
V: TRBV2
DNA: TGTGCCAGCATTGCCCCCGGGTCGGGCGAGCAGTACTTC
CDR3: CASIAPGSGEQYF

J: TRBJ2-7
size: -
D: -
V: TRBV12-5
DNA: TGTGCTAGTGGTTCGGTAGTGCCGGACGAGCAGTACTTC
CDR3: CASGSVVPDEQYF

J: TRBJ2-4
size: -
D: TRBD2
V: TRBV12-3/TRBV12-4
DNA: TGTGCCAGCAGTCCCAATAGCGGGGGGACCCCTGGTCCCAAAAACATTCAGTACTTC
CDR3: CASSPNSGGTPGPKNIQYF

J: TRBJ2-5
size: -
D: -
V: TRBV2
DNA: TGTGCCAGCAGCGGCGGACAGATTACCGACAACCAAGAGACCCAGTACTTC
CDR3: CASSGGQITDNQETQYF

J: TRBJ1-4
size: few
D: TRBD1
V: TRBV20-1
DNA: TGCAGTGCTAGAGATCAGAACAGGGGGGGTGAAAAACTGTTTTTT
CDR3: CSARDQNRGGEKLFF

J: TRBJ2-3
size: -
D: TRBD1
V: TRBV12-3/TRBV12-4
DNA: TGTGCCAGCAGTTTTCACAGGGGAAGCACAGATACGCAGTATTTT
CDR3: CASSFHRGSTDTQYF

J: TRBJ2-5
size: -
D: -
V: TRBV7-8
DNA: TGTGCCAACAGCTTAGTAACGACCGAGCAAGAGACCCAGTACTTC
CDR3: CANSLVTTEQETQYF

J: TRBJ2-5
size: -
D: TRBD1
V: TRBV7-6
DNA: TGTGCCAGCAGCTTATTGGTCAGGGGGCTGGGAGAGACCCAGTACTTC
CDR3: CASSLLVRGLGETQYF

J: TRBJ1-5
size: -
D: -
V: TRBV4-1
DNA: TGCGCCAGCAGCCGAACCGGACACGCATATAGCAATCAGCCCCAGCATTTT
CDR3: CASSRTGHAYSNQPQHF

J: TRBJ2-1
size: -
D: -
V: TRBV11-3
DNA: TGTGCCAGCACCCAAGACCGGGGGTCAGAGCAGTTCTTC
CDR3: CASTQDRGSEQFF

J: TRBJ1-2
size: -
D: -
V: TRBV7-9
DNA: TGTGCCAGCAGCTTAGCGACAGATGGCTACACCTTC
CDR3: CASSLATDGYTF

J: TRBJ2-7
size: -
D: -
V: TRBV27
DNA: TGTGCCAGCAGTTTAATTGCAGGAGCCGACGAGCAGTACTTC
CDR3: CASSLIAGADEQYF

J: TRBJ1-5
size: -
D: -
V: TRBV24-1
DNA: TGTGCCACCAGTGATTCAGCGGCAGGGCAAGCTCAGCCCCAGCATTTT
CDR3: CATSDSAAGQAQPQHF

J: TRBJ2-1
size: -
D: TRBD2
V: TRBV9
DNA: TGTGCCAGCAGCGTAGGGCTAGCGGGACGGGATGAGCAGTTCTTC
CDR3: CASSVGLAGRDEQFF

J: TRBJ2-7
size: few
D: -
V: TRBV10-3
DNA: TGTGCCCGTCGAGGGGACGGGGGCTACGAGCAGTACTTC
CDR3: CARRGDGGYEQYF

J: TRBJ2-1
size: -
D: -
V: TRBV5-1
DNA: TGCGCCAGCAGCCCCGGCGGAGCCAGGAAGGACAATGAGCAGTTCTTC
CDR3: CASSPGGARKDNEQFF

J: TRBJ2-5
size: few
D: -
V: TRBV19
DNA: TGTGCCAGTAGTATAGGGCGGATCCAGGAGACCCAGTACTTC
CDR3: CASSIGRIQETQYF

J: TRBJ1-2
size: few
D: -
V: TRBV7-2
DNA: TGTGCCAGCAGTTCGGCCGCCTGGGAGTGCACCTTC
CDR3: CASSSAAWECTF